This T cell receptor beta chain was sequenced in a study of T cells in Graves' hyperthyroidism and ophthalmopathy. Study-wide context: Blood from the periphery was taken at initial diagnosis, before any treatment. Study-wide points: The blood repertoire included most of the expanded thyroid clonotypes above 0.001.

Lactation, pregnancy, other autoimmune disease or uncontrolled infection excluded patients. Details on this clonotype: The antigen remains undetermined.

Between the trimmed V and J ends, which lost 7 bases and 1 base, there was a span of 17 bases. This CDR3 has 15 residues. RNA transcripts served as the template for amplifying TCR beta CDR3 regions. First-round RT-PCR of the TCR CDR3 relied on the HTBI primer set. TCRdb ran MiXCR on the multiplex PCR reads and lists one entry per CDR3 protein. This table holds 500,000 to 600,000 distinct CDR3 sequences, over 15% found once. The V call is TRBV12-3 or TRBV12-4, the J call TRBJ2-7; D assignment may be TRBD1 or TRBD2 (5 bases each). The TCR was taken from a woman aged 18-29 years with Graves' hyperthyroidism. The sequenced material came from blood. The CDR3 spells CASTSGAGRSYEQYF. The CDR3 nucleotides read TGTGCCAGCACCTCCGGGGCAGGGCGATCCTACGAGCAGTACTTC.